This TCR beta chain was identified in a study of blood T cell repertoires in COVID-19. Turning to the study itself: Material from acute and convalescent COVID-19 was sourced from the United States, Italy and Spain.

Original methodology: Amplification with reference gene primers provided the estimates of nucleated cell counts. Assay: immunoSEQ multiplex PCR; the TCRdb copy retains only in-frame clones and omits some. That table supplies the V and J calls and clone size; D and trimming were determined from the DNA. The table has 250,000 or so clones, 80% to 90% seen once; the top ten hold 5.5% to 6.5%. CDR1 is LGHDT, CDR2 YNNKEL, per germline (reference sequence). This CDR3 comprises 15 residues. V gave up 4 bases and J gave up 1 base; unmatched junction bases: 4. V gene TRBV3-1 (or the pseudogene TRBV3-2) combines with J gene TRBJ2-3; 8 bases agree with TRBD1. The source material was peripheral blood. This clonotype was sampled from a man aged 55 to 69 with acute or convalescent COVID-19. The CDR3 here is CASSLLTGGTDTQYF. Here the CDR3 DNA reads TGTGCCAGCAGCCTCCTGACAGGGGGCACAGATACGCAGTATTTT.